Following are 29 T cell receptor beta chains from one sample sequenced in a study of cytomegalovirus exposure and HLA in healthy donors (TCRdb year 2017). The method behind the library was the immunoSEQ multiplex PCR assay. The multiplex PCR relied on a mix of 60 forward primers for TCR Vbeta segments and 13 reverse primers for TCR Jbeta segments. TCRdb stores this immuneACCESS table with in-frame sequences only. Part of the clones is absent; in the studies checked, under half of the shortfall reflects unresolved V genes, and no reason is known for the rest. Here the sample has approximately 79,000 clones; under 80% occur a single time. Around 5.4% of the sample is taken by the ten largest. Sequences were obtained from PBMCs. These receptors were taken from a male donor in good health and CMV-seropositive.

This clone appeared a single time. The chain recombines TRBV5-1 with TRBJ2-3; TRBD2 is a possible D gene (5 bases). Trimming cost V 3 bases and J 6 bases, with 11 bases left between them. Germline V gives CDR1 SGHRS, CDR2 YFSETQ. The CDR3 runs to 13 residues. CDR3 coding DNA: TGCGCCAGCAGCTCTGAGAGGGTTGATACGCAGTATTTT. This codes for CASSSERVDTQYF.

This chain uses TRBV4-1 with TRBJ2-1; 9 bases are shared with TRBD1. The CDR3 extends over 15 amino acids. Trimming removed 3 bases from V and 5 bases from J; junction bases left unmatched: 5. Germline CDR1 is MGHRA and CDR2 is YSYEKL. In nucleotides, the CDR3 is TGCGCCAGCAGCCAGCGACAGGGGGTTAACAATGAGCAGTTCTTC. Residues: CASSQRQGVNNEQFF.

The chain links TRBV6-5 to TRBJ2-2; TRBD2 matches 11 bases. V lost 8 bases, J lost 0 bases, and 2 bases stayed unmatched. This CDR3 region has 15 residues. Germline CDR1 is MNHEY and CDR2 is SVGAGI. As DNA, the CDR3 is TGTGCCAGCGGGGGACTAGCGGCGAACACCGGGGAGCTGTTTTTT. Protein sequence: CASGGLAANTGELFF.

The V call is TRBV6-5, the J call TRBJ1-2, with D possibly being TRBD1 (5 bases). V dropped 5 bases and J dropped 7 bases, with 8 bases sitting between them. CDR3 length: 11 residues. Germline CDR1 reads MNHEY; CDR2 reads SVGAGI. CDR3 nucleotides: TGTGCCAGCAGTCGGGGGTCTGGCTACACCTTC. Translated: CASSRGSGYTF.

The gene calls are TRBV28 and TRBJ2-1; possible D gene TRBD2, 6 bases. Trimming took off 5 bases at V and 6 bases at J, with 14 bases between the two ends. CDR3 length: 14 amino acids. The germline V gene has CDR1 MDHEN and CDR2 SYDVKM. Here the CDR3 DNA reads TGTGCCAGCAGTCTGAAACTAGCTTTCAATGAGCAGTTCTTC. Translated: CASSLKLAFNEQFF.

The chain joins TRBV11-2 to TRBJ2-7; TRBD1 is a possible D gene (6 bases). This CDR3 region has 14 residues. Germline V lookup: CDR1 SGHAT, CDR2 FQNNGV. V dropped 1 base and J dropped 7 bases, with 14 bases sitting between them. The DNA of the CDR3 is TGTGCCAGCAGCTTAGTGAGCAGGGGTGGGGAGCAGTACTTC. Protein sequence: CASSLVSRGGEQYF.

The J gene is TRBJ1-2, the V gene TRBV6-5, with D unclear. Per the germline V gene, CDR1 is MNHEY and CDR2 is SVGAGI. Trimming cost V 10 bases and J 6 bases, with 12 bases left between them. The CDR3 runs 11 residues. The CDR3 nucleotides read TGTGCCACGCTCGCGGCCGATGGCTACACCTTC. Encoded protein: CATLAADGYTF.

This chain uses TRBV12-1 with TRBJ2-1; the DNA was not used to check the table's D call, TRBD1. TRBV12-1 is flagged as a pseudogene. This CDR3 has 15 amino acids. This CDR3 reads CASSKGTAAYNEQFF. In DNA, the CDR3 is TGTGCCAGCAGCAAAGGGACAGCCGCCTACAATGAGCAGTTCTTC.

The chain links TRBV27 to TRBJ2-7, with a weak D call TRBD2 (6 bases). V was trimmed by 7 bases and J by 0 bases, leaving 13 bases between them. CDR3 length: 14 residues. Germline lookup yields CDR1 MNHEY and CDR2 SMNVEV (reference sequence). This chain's CDR3 is CASNVGGSSYEQYF. CDR3 sequence (DNA): TGTGCCAGCAATGTGGGGGGAAGCTCCTACGAGCAGTACTTC.

In this sample, this clone turned up a few times. This chain links TRBV4-1 with TRBJ1-2, with a possible D match to TRBD1 (5 bases). V shed 0 bases and J shed 8 bases, with 16 bases lying between them. This CDR3 spans 15 amino acids. CDR1 and CDR2 from the germline V gene are MGHRA and YSYEKL. The CDR3 region has the DNA TGCGCCAGCAGCCAAGATCGAGTCGGGGGAGACGGCTACACCTTC. Its protein is CASSQDRVGGDGYTF.

Only a few counts were recorded for this clone. V gene TRBV15 combines with J gene TRBJ1-1; tentative D call: TRBD1 (5 bases). The V gene lost 5 bases and the J gene lost 2 bases, with 9 bases spanning the gap. The CDR3 extends over 13 amino acids. The germline V gene encodes CDR1 LNHNV and CDR2 YYDKDF (reference sequence). CDR3: CATSWTLNTEAFF. DNA of the CDR3: TGTGCCACCAGCTGGACACTTAACACTGAAGCTTTCTTT.

This chain uses TRBV18 with TRBJ1-1, with D unclear. The CDR3 is made up of 14 amino acids. V was clipped by 1 base and J by 0 bases, with 6 bases between them. The germline V gene encodes CDR1 KGHSH and CDR2 LQKENI. The CDR3 here is CASSPLPVNTEAFF. Here the CDR3 DNA reads TGTGCCAGCTCACCACTGCCAGTGAACACTGAAGCTTTCTTT.

This chain uses TRBV6-5 with TRBJ2-5, with D possibly being TRBD2 (5 bases). The DNA matches TRBJ2-7 better at its end, which makes the J call doubtful. Germline V CDR1 and CDR2: MNHEY, SVGAGI. This CDR3 is built from 16 residues. The CDR3 DNA sequence: TGTGCCAGCAGTTCCGGACTCGGACCGCGAGGCTACGAGCAGTACTTC. Protein product: CASSSGLGPRGYEQYF.

CDR3 sequence reads: CASSEPARRVSRGFEQFF. Here the CDR3 DNA reads TGCGCCAGCAGTGAGCCAGCCCGCCGGGTCTCCCGGGGGTTTGAGCAGTTCTTC. V usage is TRBV10-1 and J usage is TRBJ2-1; D is perhaps TRBD2 (6 bases). This CDR3 contains 18 residues. CDR1 and CDR2 from the germline V gene are WNHNN and SYGVQD (reference sequence). The germline V and J ends were trimmed by 2 bases and 9 bases, with 26 bases remaining between them.

This clone turned up a few times. The V call is TRBV5-1, the J call TRBJ1-2; 7 bases fit TRBD1. Germline V lookup: CDR1 SGHRS, CDR2 YFSETQ. V shed 2 bases and J 8 bases; nucleotides not matched to a gene: 9. CDR3 length: 14 amino acids. The CDR3 protein is CASSFGTESLGYTF. CDR3 DNA: TGCGCCAGCAGCTTCGGGACAGAGAGTCTGGGCTACACCTTC. The full variable domain, rest sourced from reference TRBV5-1 and TRBJ1-2, is KAGVTQTPRYLIKTRGQQVTLSCSPISGHRSVSWYQQTPGQGLQFLFEYFSETQRNKGNFPGRFSGRQFSNSRSEMNVSTLELGDSALYLCASSFGTESLGYTFGSGTRLTVV.

V usage is TRBV28 and J usage is TRBJ1-2; 12 bases fit TRBD1. Germline V gene sequence: CDR1 MDHEN, CDR2 SYDVKM. There are 16 residues in the CDR3. V lost 7 bases and J lost 7; bases outside the gene matches: 13. CDR3 sequence (DNA): TGTGCCAGCAATCCTCCCGGGACAGGGGGCGCGAGTGGCTACACCTTC. Its protein is CASNPPGTGGASGYTF.

The chain links TRBV10-3 to TRBJ1-2; TRBD1 aligns across 7 bases. V was clipped by 5 bases and J by 6 bases; unmatched bases: 12. From germline, CDR1 is ENHRY and CDR2 SYGVKD. CDR3 length equals 15 residues. CDR3: CAISPSDRENNGYTF. CDR3 coding DNA: TGTGCCATCAGTCCTAGCGACAGGGAGAACAATGGCTACACCTTC.

The J gene is TRBJ2-2, the V gene TRBV2; D is uncertain. Trimming stripped 2 bases from V and 7 bases from J, with 5 bases between. From germline, CDR1 is SNHLY and CDR2 FYNNEI. The CDR3 length is 12 residues. CDR3 loop: CASSELSGELFF. The CDR3 region has the DNA TGTGCCAGCAGTGAATTGAGCGGGGAGCTGTTTTTT.

This sequence joins TRBV7-2 and TRBJ2-7; D gene uncertain. V dropped 5 bases and J dropped 3 bases, with 11 bases sitting between them. CDR1 is SGHTA, CDR2 FQGNSA, per germline. This CDR3 region has 13 residues. CDR3 sequence reads: CASSTGYIYEQYF. CDR3 DNA: TGTGCCAGCAGCACCGGGTACATCTACGAGCAGTACTTC.

The chain carries TRBV30 and TRBJ1-3; D is undetermined. Trimming left V 0 bases short and J 3 bases short, with 9 bases between. Looked up from germline, CDR1 is GTSNPN and CDR2 is SVGIG (reference sequence). The length of the CDR3 is 14 residues. The CDR3 protein is CAWSVGGNGNTIYF. CDR3 sequence (DNA): TGTGCCTGGAGTGTTGGAGGGAATGGAAACACCATATATTTT.

The chain has TRBV15 and TRBJ2-1; 8 bases map to TRBD1. Germline trimming cut 1 base from V and 0 bases from J; bases unmatched to any gene: 5. Germline V gene lookup returns CDR1 LNHNV and CDR2 YYDKDF (reference sequence). The CDR3 totals 17 residues. CDR3 protein: CATSRVQGASSYNEQFF. In DNA form, the CDR3 reads TGTGCCACCAGCAGAGTCCAGGGGGCGAGCTCCTACAATGAGCAGTTCTTC.

The V and J genes are TRBV28 and TRBJ1-1; TRBD1 is a possible D gene (5 bases). Germline V lookup: CDR1 MDHEN, CDR2 SYDVKM. The V end was cut by 6 bases, the J end by 1 base, with 15 bases between. This CDR3 contains 15 residues. The CDR3 DNA follows: TGTGCCAGCAGCCTCCTCCCAGGGCAGAACACTGAAGCTTTCTTT. It yields the protein CASSLLPGQNTEAFF.

The CDR3 spells CASEVEGGNQPQHF. The CDR3, as DNA: TGTGCCAGTGAAGTAGAGGGTGGCAATCAGCCCCAGCATTTT. The chain links TRBV19 to TRBJ1-5; no clear D gene. The CDR3 covers 14 residues. CDR1 LNHDA and CDR2 SQIVND come from the germline V gene (reference sequence). Trimming shortened V by 8 bases and J by 2 bases, and 13 bases separated the two germline ends.

As concerns this clone: This sample also contains other DNA sequences that code for the same CDR3. The chain uses TRBV2 and TRBJ2-7, with D possibly TRBD2 on 6 matching bases. Germline V gene sequence: CDR1 SNHLY, CDR2 FYNNEI. Trimming left V 10 bases short and J 2 bases short, with 18 bases between. The CDR3 has 14 residues. The CDR3 bases are TGTGCCATCGGCGGGGCCTCTGGCACCTACGAGCAGTACTTC. This translates into CAIGGASGTYEQYF.

This clone was counted between two and nine times. The chain has TRBV4-2 and TRBJ2-5, with 7 bases matching TRBD2. The J call is uncertain, as TRBJ2-7 better fits the DNA end. This CDR3 has 14 amino acids. Germline CDR1 reads LGHNA; CDR2 reads YNFKEQ. CDR3 loop: CASSQGGGRYEQYF. The CDR3 bases are TGTGCCAGCAGCCAAGGGGGCGGGAGATACGAGCAGTACTTC.

The table lists this clone with a few counts. The chain carries TRBV6-6 and TRBJ1-1; 7 positions agree with TRBD1. Trimming cost V 8 bases and J 4 bases; bases outside gene matches: 10. The CDR3 is made up of 14 amino acids. Germline V CDR1 and CDR2: MNHNY, SVGAGI (reference sequence). CDR3 amino acids: CASRGTAQITEAFF. The CDR3 nucleotides are TGTGCCAGCCGGGGGACAGCGCAGATCACTGAAGCTTTCTTT.

The chain combines TRBV14 with TRBJ1-1; 8 positions match TRBD1. Germline CDR1 SGHDN, CDR2 FVKESK. This CDR3 spans 13 amino acids. V lost 6 bases and J lost 6; bases outside the gene matches: 6. CDR3 residues: CASSLQGAAEAFF. CDR3 in DNA: TGTGCCAGCAGTCTTCAGGGGGCCGCTGAAGCTTTCTTT.

The genes are TRBV5-4 and TRBJ2-7; D is perhaps TRBD2 (5 bases). V gave up 0 bases and J gave up 1 base, with 11 bases separating them. CDR1 and CDR2 from the germline V gene are SGHNT and YYREEE (reference sequence). This CDR3 has 15 residues. CDR3 sequence (DNA): TGTGCCAGCAGCTTGGGGCTGTCGGGGTCCTACGAGCAGTACTTC. This encodes CASSLGLSGSYEQYF.

The chain carries TRBV2 and TRBJ1-6, with D uncertain. Germline V lookup: CDR1 SNHLY, CDR2 FYNNEI. The CDR3 extends over 12 amino acids. The V and J ends lost 8 bases and 7 bases respectively, with 9 bases between them. The DNA of the CDR3 is TGTGCCAGCCGGGAGGACAATTCACCCCTCCACTTT. This codes for CASREDNSPLHF. Complete variable domain (other parts from reference TRBV2 and TRBJ1-6): EPEVTQTPSHQVTQMGQEVILRCVPISNHLYFYWYRQILGQKVEFLVSFYNNEISEKSEIFDDQFSVERPDGSNFTLKIRSTKLEDSAMYFCASREDNSPLHFGNGTRLTVT.